This note documents a single T cell receptor (beta chain) sequence. Its matching antigen is unknown. This specimen belongs to a study of T cell responses to AZD1222 COVID-19 vaccine. Some second doses came at about 4 weeks and others at about 12 weeks; these were pooled. TCRdb's copy holds only in-frame clones and misses some; the assay was immunoSEQ multiplex PCR. The data contain about 140,000 clones, 92% of them singletons. Per the germline V gene, CDR1 is SGDLS and CDR2 is YYNGEE. V shed 5 bases, J shed 3 bases, and the junction held 6 bases outside the gene matches. The CDR3 sequence is 14 residues long. Study findings and constraints: No repertoire was sampled before or during the peak T cell response, only after it.

The chain couples TRBV9 to TRBJ2-3; 7 nucleotides line up with TRBD1. The TCR originated in an adult who received the AZD1222 COVID-19 vaccine. Material: peripheral blood, obtained 28 days after the second AZD1222 dose. CDR3 nucleotide sequence: TGTGCCAGCAGTATACAGGGGACGACAGATACGCAGTATTTT. It yields the protein CASSIQGTTDTQYF. The complete variable domain, with remaining parts taken from reference TRBV9 and TRBJ2-3, reads DSGVTQTPKHLITATGQRVTLRCSPRSGDLSVYWYQQSLDQGLQFLIQYYNGEERAKGNILERFSAQQFPDLHSELNLSSLELGDSALYFCASSIQGTTDTQYFGPGTRLTVL.